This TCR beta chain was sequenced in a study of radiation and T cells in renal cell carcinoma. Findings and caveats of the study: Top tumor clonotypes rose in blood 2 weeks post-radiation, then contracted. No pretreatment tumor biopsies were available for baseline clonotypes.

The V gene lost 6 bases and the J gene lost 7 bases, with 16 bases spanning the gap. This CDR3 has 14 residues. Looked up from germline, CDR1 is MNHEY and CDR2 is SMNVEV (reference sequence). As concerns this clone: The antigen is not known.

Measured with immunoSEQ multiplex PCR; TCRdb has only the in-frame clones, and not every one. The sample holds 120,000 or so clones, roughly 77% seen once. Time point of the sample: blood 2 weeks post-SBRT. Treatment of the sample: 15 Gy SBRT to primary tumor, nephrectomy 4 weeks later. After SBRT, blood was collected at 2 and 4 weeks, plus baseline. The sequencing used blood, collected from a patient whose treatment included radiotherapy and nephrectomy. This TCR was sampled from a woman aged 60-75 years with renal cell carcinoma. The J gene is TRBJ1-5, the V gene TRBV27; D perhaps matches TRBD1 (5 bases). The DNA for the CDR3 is TGTGCCAGCAGACCAGGTGGGACGTCACAGCCCCAGCATTTT. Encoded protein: CASRPGGTSQPQHF.